One and the same sample provided the 9 T cell receptor beta chains below, sequenced in a study of T-cell reconstitution after alpha-beta-depleted transplantation in children. Unique molecular identifiers were incorporated during preparation of the TCRbeta library. MiXCR was run by TCRdb on the PCR reads, yielding one entry per CDR3 protein. The table includes approximately 350,000 distinct CDR3 sequences, about 9.3% detected once. This material consisted of PBMCs from the stem cell graft donor, taken from the stem cell graft. All receptors derive from a human donor who donated a stem cell graft to a child with acute lymphoblastic leukemia.

This chain uses TRBV5-1 with TRBJ1-1, with D possibly TRBD1 on 6 matching bases. V lost 4 bases and J 2 bases, leaving 15 bases between the germline ends. The CDR3 is made up of 15 amino acids. CDR1 is SGHRS and CDR2 is YFSETQ in the germline V gene. CDR3 amino acids: CASSLRQESNTEAFF. The CDR3 DNA is TGCGCCAGCAGCCTCCGACAGGAGTCCAACACTGAAGCTTTCTTT.

Only a few counts were recorded for this clonotype. CDR3 nucleotides: TGTGCCAGCAGCTTGGGGAGGAAGCTATCCGGTAATGAGCAGTTCTTC. Its protein product is CASSLGRKLSGNEQFF. The chain joins TRBV3-1 to TRBJ2-1, with a tentative D call TRBD2 (6 bases). The germline V gene encodes CDR1 LGHDT and CDR2 YNNKEL (reference sequence). The CDR3 runs to 16 residues. Trimming took off 5 bases at V and 7 bases at J, with 21 bases between the two ends.

This clonotype was seen many times. The chain combines TRBV7-8 with TRBJ2-1; possible D gene TRBD2, 5 bases. The CDR3 has 11 amino acids. V was shortened by 5 bases and J by 10 bases, with 9 bases between the two germline ends. CDR1 and CDR2 (germline): SGHVS, FQNEAQ. This CDR3 reads CASSQGLEQFF. The CDR3 coding sequence is TGTGCCAGCAGCCAAGGACTCGAGCAGTTCTTC.

The chain carries TRBV4-3 and TRBJ1-1; unclear D gene. This CDR3 has 13 amino acids. Germline V gene data show CDR1 as LGHNA and CDR2 as YSLEER. The ends were cut back, 3 bases at V and 4 bases at J, with 9 bases in the middle. The CDR3 sequence: CASSQNWGTEAFF. CDR3 bases: TGCGCCAGCAGCCAGAACTGGGGCACTGAAGCTTTCTTT.

The rearrangement joins TRBV5-1 to TRBJ2-1; tentatively, D is TRBD1 or TRBD2 (5 bases each). CDR3 length: 14 amino acids. Trimming took 4 bases from V and 5 from J, leaving 13 bases between them. CDR1 is SGHRS, CDR2 YFSETQ, per germline. CDR3 region: CASSRLGTHNEQFF. The CDR3 DNA reads as TGCGCCAGCAGCAGGTTGGGGACCCACAATGAGCAGTTCTTC.

This clonotype was detected a few times. This rearrangement joins TRBV7-9 to TRBJ1-2; tentative D call: TRBD1 (6 bases). The CDR3 covers 14 residues. V lost 5 bases and J lost 4, with 14 bases in between. From germline, CDR1 is SEHNR and CDR2 FQNEAQ (reference sequence). CDR3 in DNA: TGTGCCAGCAGCACAGGGTCATCCTTCTATGGCTACACCTTC. Translation gives CASSTGSSFYGYTF.

The chain combines TRBV29-1 with TRBJ2-1, with 13 bases that match TRBD2. Germline CDR1 and CDR2: SQVTM and ANQGSEA. V shed 6 bases, J shed 2 bases, and the junction held 7 bases outside the gene matches. This CDR3 is 16 amino acids long. CDR3 sequence: CSVNGLAGEAYNEQFF. CDR3 sequence (DNA): TGCAGCGTAAATGGACTAGCGGGAGAAGCCTACAATGAGCAGTTCTTC.

The table lists this clonotype with a few counts. The chain links TRBV6-1 to TRBJ2-7, with 9 bases that match TRBD1. V shed 4 bases and J 2 bases; nucleotides not matched to a gene: 6. The V gene's germline CDR1 is MNHNS and CDR2 SASEGT. This CDR3 comprises 15 residues. In DNA form, the CDR3 reads TGTGCCAGCAGTGCCCGGACAGGGGAACCCTACGAGCAGTACTTC. Translation gives CASSARTGEPYEQYF.

This clonotype was recorded many times. The chain links TRBV10-3 to TRBJ1-5, with D unclear. Germline V CDR1 and CDR2: ENHRY, SYGVKD. The CDR3 is 13 amino acids. V shed 6 bases and J shed 3 bases, with 9 bases lying between them. The CDR3 loop reads CAIRKGYNQPQHF. CDR3 coding DNA: TGTGCCATCAGAAAAGGGTACAATCAGCCCCAGCATTTT.